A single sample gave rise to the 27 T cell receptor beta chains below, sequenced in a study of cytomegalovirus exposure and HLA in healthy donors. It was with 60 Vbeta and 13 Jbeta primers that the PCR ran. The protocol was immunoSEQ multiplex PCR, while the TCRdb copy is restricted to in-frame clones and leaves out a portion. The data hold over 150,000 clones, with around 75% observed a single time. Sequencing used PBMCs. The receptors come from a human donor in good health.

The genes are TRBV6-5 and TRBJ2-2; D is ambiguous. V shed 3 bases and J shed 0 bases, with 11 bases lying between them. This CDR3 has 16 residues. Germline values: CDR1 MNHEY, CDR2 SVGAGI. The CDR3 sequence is CASSYGRGANTGELFF. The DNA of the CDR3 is TGTGCCAGCAGTTATGGTCGCGGCGCGAACACCGGGGAGCTGTTTTTT.

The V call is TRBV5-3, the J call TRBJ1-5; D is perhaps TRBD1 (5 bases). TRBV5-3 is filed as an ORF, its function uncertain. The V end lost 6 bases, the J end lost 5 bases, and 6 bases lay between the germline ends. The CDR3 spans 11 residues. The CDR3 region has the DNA TGTGCCAGAATACAGGATCAGCCCCAGCATTTT. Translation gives CARIQDQPQHF.

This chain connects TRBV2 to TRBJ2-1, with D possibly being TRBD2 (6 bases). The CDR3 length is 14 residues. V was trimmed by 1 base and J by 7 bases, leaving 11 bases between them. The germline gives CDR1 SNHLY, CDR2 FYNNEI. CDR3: CASSEVGGWNEQFF. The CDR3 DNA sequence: TGTGCCAGCAGTGAAGTTGGGGGGTGGAATGAGCAGTTCTTC.

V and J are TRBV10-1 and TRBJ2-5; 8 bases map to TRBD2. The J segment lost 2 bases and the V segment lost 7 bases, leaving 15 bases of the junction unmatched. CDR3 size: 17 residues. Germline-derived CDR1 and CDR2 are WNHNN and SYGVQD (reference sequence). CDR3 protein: CASTCPIAGGGQETQYF. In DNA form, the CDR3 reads TGCGCCAGCACGTGCCCGATAGCCGGGGGGGGGCAAGAGACCCAGTACTTC.

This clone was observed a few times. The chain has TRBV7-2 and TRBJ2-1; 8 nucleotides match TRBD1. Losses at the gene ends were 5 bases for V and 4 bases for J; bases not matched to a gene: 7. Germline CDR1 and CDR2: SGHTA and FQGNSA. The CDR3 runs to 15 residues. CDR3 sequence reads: CASSKRDRLYNEQFF. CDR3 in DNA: TGTGCCAGCAGCAAACGGGACAGGTTGTACAATGAGCAGTTCTTC.

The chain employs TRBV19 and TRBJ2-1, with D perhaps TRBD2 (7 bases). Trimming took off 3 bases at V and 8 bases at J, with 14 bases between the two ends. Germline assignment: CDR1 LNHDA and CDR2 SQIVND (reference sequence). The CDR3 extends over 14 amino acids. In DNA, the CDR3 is TGTGCCAGTAGTATTGGGAGGGGGAGCCATGAGCAGTTCTTC. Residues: CASSIGRGSHEQFF.

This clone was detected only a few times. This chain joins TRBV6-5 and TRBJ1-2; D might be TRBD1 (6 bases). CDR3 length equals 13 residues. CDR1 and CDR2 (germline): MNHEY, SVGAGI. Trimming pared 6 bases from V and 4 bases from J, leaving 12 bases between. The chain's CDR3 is CASSPQGSYGYTF. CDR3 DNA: TGTGCCAGCAGCCCCCAGGGGAGCTATGGCTACACCTTC.

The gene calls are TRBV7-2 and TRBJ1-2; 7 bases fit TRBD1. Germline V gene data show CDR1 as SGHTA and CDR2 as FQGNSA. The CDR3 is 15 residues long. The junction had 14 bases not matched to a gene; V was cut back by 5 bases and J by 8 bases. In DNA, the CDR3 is TGTGCCAGCAGCGAACGGGCAACAGGGGACGGAGGCTACACCTTC. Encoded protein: CASSERATGDGGYTF.

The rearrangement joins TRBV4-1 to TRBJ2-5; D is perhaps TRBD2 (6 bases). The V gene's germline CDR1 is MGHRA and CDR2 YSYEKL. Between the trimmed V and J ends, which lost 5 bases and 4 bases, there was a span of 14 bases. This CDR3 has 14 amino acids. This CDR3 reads CASSEGIGGETQYF. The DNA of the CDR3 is TGCGCCAGCAGCGAAGGTATCGGGGGAGAGACCCAGTACTTC.

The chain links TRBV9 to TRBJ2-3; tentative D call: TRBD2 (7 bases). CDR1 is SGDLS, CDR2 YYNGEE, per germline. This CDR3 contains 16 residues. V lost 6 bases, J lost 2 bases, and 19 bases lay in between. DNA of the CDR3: TGTGCCAGCACCAGAACGCGGGGGCCCGCCACAGATACGCAGTATTTT. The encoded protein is CASTRTRGPATDTQYF.

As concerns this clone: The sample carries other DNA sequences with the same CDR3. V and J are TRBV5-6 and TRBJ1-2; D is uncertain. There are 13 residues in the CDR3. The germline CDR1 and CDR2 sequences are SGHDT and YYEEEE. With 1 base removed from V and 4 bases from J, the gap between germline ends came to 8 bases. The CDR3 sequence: CASSLYPGYGYTF. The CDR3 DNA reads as TGTGCCAGCAGCTTGTACCCCGGCTATGGCTACACCTTC.

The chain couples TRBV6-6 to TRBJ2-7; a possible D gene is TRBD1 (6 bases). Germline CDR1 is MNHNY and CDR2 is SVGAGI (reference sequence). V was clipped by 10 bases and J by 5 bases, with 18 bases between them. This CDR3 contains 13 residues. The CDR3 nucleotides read TGTGCCATCGGACAGCCCTTGGGCCACGAGCAGTACTTC. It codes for CAIGQPLGHEQYF.

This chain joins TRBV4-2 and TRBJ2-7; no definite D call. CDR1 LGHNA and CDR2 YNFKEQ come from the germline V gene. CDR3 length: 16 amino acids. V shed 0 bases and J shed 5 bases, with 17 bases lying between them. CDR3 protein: CASSQDLRSVVHEQYF. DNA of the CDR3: TGTGCCAGCAGCCAAGATCTTCGATCGGTTGTCCACGAGCAGTACTTC.

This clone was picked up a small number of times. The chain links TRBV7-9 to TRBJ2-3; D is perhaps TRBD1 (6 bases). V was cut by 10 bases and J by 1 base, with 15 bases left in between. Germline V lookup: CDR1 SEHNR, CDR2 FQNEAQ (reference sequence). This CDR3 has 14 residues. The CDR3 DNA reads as TGTGCCACCCCCCGGACAGTTGGCACAGATACGCAGTATTTT. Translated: CATPRTVGTDTQYF. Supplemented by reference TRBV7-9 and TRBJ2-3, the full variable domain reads DTGVSQNPRHKITKRGQNVTFRCDPISEHNRLYWYRQTLGQGPEFLTYFQNEAQLEKSRLLSDRFSAERPKGSFSTLEIQRTEQGDSAMYLCATPRTVGTDTQYFGPGTRLTVL.

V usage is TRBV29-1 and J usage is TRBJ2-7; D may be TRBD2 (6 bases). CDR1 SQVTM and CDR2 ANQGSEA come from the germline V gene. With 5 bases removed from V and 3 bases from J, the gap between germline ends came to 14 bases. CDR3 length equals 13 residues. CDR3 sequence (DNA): TGCAGCGTTTATCCGGAGGGCCTCTACGAGCAGTACTTC. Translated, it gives CSVYPEGLYEQYF.

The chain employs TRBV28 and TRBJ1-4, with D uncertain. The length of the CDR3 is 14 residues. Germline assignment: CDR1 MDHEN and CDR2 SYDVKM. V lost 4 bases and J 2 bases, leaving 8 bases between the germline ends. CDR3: CASSSLGTNEKLFF. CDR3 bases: TGTGCCAGCAGTTCCCTCGGGACTAATGAAAAACTGTTTTTT.

For the CDR3, the DNA is TGCGCCAGCTCACTAGCGGGAAGCGGCGCCTACGAGCAGTACTTC. Protein product: CASSLAGSGAYEQYF. V gene TRBV5-1 combines with J gene TRBJ2-7; 10 bases map to TRBD2. The CDR3 spans 15 residues. Germline V gives CDR1 SGHRS, CDR2 YFSETQ. The V and J ends lost 7 bases and 2 bases, in that order; junction bases with no gene match: 9.

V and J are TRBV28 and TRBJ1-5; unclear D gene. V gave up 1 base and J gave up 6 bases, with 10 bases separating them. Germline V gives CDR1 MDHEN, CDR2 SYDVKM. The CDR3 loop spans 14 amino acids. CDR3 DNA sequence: TGTGCCAGCAGTTTATCAGGCTGGGCTCAGCCCCAGCATTTT. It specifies CASSLSGWAQPQHF.

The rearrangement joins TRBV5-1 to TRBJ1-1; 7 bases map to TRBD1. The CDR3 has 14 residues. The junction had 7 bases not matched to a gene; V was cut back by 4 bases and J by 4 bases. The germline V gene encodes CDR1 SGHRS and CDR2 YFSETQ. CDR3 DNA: TGCGCCAGCAGCGCCCAGGGGGGTGGCACTGAAGCTTTCTTT. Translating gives CASSAQGGGTEAFF.

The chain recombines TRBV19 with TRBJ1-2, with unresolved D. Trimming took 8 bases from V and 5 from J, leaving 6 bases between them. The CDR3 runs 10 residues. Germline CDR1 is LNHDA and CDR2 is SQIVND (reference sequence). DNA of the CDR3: TGTGCCAGTTTTTCGTATGGCTACACCTTC. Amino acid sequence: CASFSYGYTF.

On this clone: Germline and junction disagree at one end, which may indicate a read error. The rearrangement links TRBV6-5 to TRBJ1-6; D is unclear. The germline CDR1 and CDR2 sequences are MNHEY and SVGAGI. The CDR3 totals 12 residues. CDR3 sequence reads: CASSSPPATSDF. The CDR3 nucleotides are TGTGCCAGCAGTTCCCCCCCCGCCACATCCGATTTT.

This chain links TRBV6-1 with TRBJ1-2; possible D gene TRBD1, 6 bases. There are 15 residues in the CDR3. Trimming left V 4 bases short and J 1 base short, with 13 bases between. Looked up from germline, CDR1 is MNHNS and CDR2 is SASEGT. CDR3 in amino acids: CASSVLGALNYGYTF. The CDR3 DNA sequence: TGTGCCAGCAGTGTTCTGGGGGCACTTAACTATGGCTACACCTTC.

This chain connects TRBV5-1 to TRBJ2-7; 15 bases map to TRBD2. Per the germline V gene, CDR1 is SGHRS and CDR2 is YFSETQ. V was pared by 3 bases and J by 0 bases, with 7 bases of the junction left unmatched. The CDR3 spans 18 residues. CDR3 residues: CASSSGGTSGGPSYEQYF. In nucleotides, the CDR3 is TGCGCCAGCAGCTCCGGGGGGACTAGCGGGGGGCCCTCCTACGAGCAGTACTTC.

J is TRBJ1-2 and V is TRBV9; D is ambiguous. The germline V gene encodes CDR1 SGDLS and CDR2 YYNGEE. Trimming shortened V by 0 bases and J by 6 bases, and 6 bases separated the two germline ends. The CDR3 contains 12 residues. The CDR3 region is CASSVVRDGYTF. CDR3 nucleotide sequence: TGTGCCAGCAGCGTAGTACGCGATGGCTACACCTTC.

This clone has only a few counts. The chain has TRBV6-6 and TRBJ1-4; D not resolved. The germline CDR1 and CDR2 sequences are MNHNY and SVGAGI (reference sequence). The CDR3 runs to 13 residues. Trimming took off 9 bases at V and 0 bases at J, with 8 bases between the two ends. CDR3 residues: CASLRATNEKLFF. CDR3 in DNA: TGTGCCAGTCTCCGTGCAACTAATGAAAAACTGTTTTTT.

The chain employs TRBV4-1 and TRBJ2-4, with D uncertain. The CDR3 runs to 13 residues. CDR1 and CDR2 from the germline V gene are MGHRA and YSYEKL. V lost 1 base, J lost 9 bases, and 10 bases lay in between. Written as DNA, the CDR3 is TGCGCCAGCAGCCAAGCTGTGTTCGGCATTCAGTACTTC. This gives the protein CASSQAVFGIQYF.

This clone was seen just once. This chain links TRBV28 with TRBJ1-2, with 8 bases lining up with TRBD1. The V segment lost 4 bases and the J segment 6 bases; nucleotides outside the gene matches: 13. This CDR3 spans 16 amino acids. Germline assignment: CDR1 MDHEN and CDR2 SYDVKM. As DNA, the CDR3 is TGTGCCAGCAGTTCGAAGGCGACAGGGGCCGGGGATGGCTACACCTTC. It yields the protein CASSSKATGAGDGYTF.